The T cell receptor beta chain under discussion was sequenced for a study of beta chain features in type 1 diabetes. At the level of the study: When patients were set against healthy donors, age, gender and cell yields were similar.

cDNA synthesis used the whole RNA isolate, giving expressed TCRB sequences. Generated by immunoSEQ multiplex PCR, the TCRdb table keeps only in-frame clones and is missing some. Of approximately 200,000 clones detected, over 7.5% appear once; the ten largest clones hold around 0.031%. The ends lost 0 bases at V and 3 bases at J; junction bases unmatched: 3. The germline V gene encodes CDR1 MNHEY and CDR2 SVGAGI. The CDR3 length is 16 residues. The TCR originated in a woman between 18 and 29 years old in good health. V is TRBV6-5 and J is TRBJ2-2, with TRBD1 matching over 8 bases. The sample comprised naive CD4+ T cells from blood. CDR3 sequence reads: CASSYSDRVYTGELFF. The CDR3 DNA is TGTGCCAGCAGTTACTCGGACAGGGTATACACCGGGGAGCTGTTTTTT.